This T cell receptor beta chain came from a study of T cell responses to AZD1222 COVID-19 vaccine. Study-wide findings and caveats: Regions 160-218 and 743-854 dominated among vaccine-associated CD4 TCRs spanning spike. Among the donors, most were white British and more were female, and clonal diversity was possibly underestimated. Nearly half of unique spike-specific TCRs reportedly avoided B.1.351 and B.1.1.7 mutated regions. Repertoire sampling was restricted to post-peak T cell response timepoints.

As concerns this clone: Its cognate antigen is unknown.

Per the germline V gene, CDR1 is SGHTA and CDR2 is FQGNSA. There are 16 residues in the CDR3. V was trimmed by 1 base and J by 4 bases, leaving 14 bases between them. Generated by immunoSEQ multiplex PCR, the TCRdb table keeps only in-frame clones and is missing some. Found here are some 180,000 clones, approximately 90% of them singletons; the top ten hold more than 1.5%. This chain joins TRBV7-2 and TRBJ1-5; no reliable D call. The specimen was peripheral blood, collected 28 days after the second AZD1222 dose. The receptor was derived from an adult who received the AZD1222 COVID-19 vaccine. Here the CDR3 reads CASSLGRGGVNQPQHF. In DNA, the CDR3 is TGTGCCAGCAGCTTAGGCCGCGGAGGCGTAAATCAGCCCCAGCATTTT.